The 12 T cell receptor beta chains listed next were all sequenced from one sample in a study of cytomegalovirus exposure and HLA in healthy donors. This PCR relied on a set of 60 Vbeta primers and 13 Jbeta primers. The protocol was immunoSEQ multiplex PCR, while the TCRdb copy is restricted to in-frame clones and leaves out a portion. The table includes about 250,000 clones, around 90% detected once. Specimen: PBMCs. The receptors shown here come from a girl aged 2 to 10 in good health and CMV-seronegative.

V usage is TRBV27 and J usage is TRBJ2-1; 9 nucleotides agree with TRBD2. The V gene's germline CDR1 is MNHEY and CDR2 SMNVEV (reference sequence). The CDR3 spans 17 residues. The V gene end was trimmed by 5 bases and the J gene end by 2 bases; junction bases not matched to a gene: 10. CDR3 residues: CASSPLVGLAPYNEQFF. The CDR3 nucleotides are TGTGCCAGCAGTCCTCTCGTAGGACTAGCGCCCTACAATGAGCAGTTCTTC.

CDR3 residues: CASSLGPGDTQYF. CDR3 DNA sequence: TGTGCCAGCAGCTTAGGGCCAGGAGATACGCAGTATTTT. V gene TRBV7-2 combines with J gene TRBJ2-3; no clear D. CDR1 is SGHTA and CDR2 is FQGNSA in the germline V gene. V was shortened by 1 base and J by 5 bases, with 7 bases between the two germline ends. The CDR3 length is 13 residues.

This clone was seen just once. The chain uses TRBV2 and TRBJ1-3; tentative D call: TRBD1 (6 bases). Germline values: CDR1 SNHLY, CDR2 FYNNEI. The ends were cut back, 9 bases at V and 2 bases at J, with 17 bases in the middle. The CDR3 length is 15 residues. This CDR3 is CARKPRGYPGNTIYF. The CDR3 DNA reads as TGTGCCAGAAAACCGAGGGGGTACCCTGGAAACACCATATATTTT. Variable domain in full (rest from reference TRBV2 and TRBJ1-3): EPEVTQTPSHQVTQMGQEVILRCVPISNHLYFYWYRQILGQKVEFLVSFYNNEISEKSEIFDDQFSVERPDGSNFTLKIRSTKLEDSAMYFCARKPRGYPGNTIYFGEGSWLTVV.

This clone has just a few counts. The rearrangement uses TRBV5-6 and TRBJ1-1; TRBD1 agrees at 7 bases. CDR1 is SGHDT, CDR2 YYEEEE, per germline. This CDR3 region has 15 residues. The ends lost 4 bases at V and 1 base at J; junction bases unmatched: 7. CDR3 DNA: TGTGCCAGCAGCGGGGACAGCCCCTCGAACACTGAAGCTTTCTTT. The encoded protein is CASSGDSPSNTEAFF.

This rearrangement joins TRBV21-1 to TRBJ1-3. TRBV21-1 is assigned pseudogene status. The CDR3 runs to 17 residues. The CDR3, as DNA: TGTGCCAGCAGCAAAGGAGGCCTGAACCGCTCTGGAAACACCATATATTTT. Its translation is CASSKGGLNRSGNTIYF.

The chain uses TRBV2 and TRBJ1-2, with TRBD1 identical over 10 bases. Germline CDR1 and CDR2: SNHLY and FYNNEI. The CDR3 spans 15 residues. V lost 4 bases, J lost 7 bases, and 9 bases stayed unmatched. The CDR3 nucleotides read TGTGCCAGCAGTGCCCCCGGGACAGGGGTTGGTGGCTACACCTTC. This sequence encodes CASSAPGTGVGGYTF.

The gene calls are TRBV30 and TRBJ2-7; TRBD2 matches 9 bases. J was trimmed by 4 bases and V by 3 bases; bases with no gene match: 13. The V gene's germline CDR1 is GTSNPN and CDR2 SVGIG (reference sequence). This CDR3 region has 16 residues. The CDR3 bases are TGTGCCTGGAGGGGGGAAAAGGGACTAGCTAAATACGAGCAGTACTTC. It translates to CAWRGEKGLAKYEQYF.

The genes are TRBV30 and TRBJ1-5; D may be TRBD1 (6 bases). Looked up from germline, CDR1 is GTSNPN and CDR2 is SVGIG (reference sequence). The CDR3 is 14 amino acids. V was pared by 5 bases and J by 5 bases, with 16 bases between. The CDR3 is CAWGLQGSHQPQHF. The DNA for the CDR3 is TGTGCCTGGGGTCTACAGGGATCACATCAGCCCCAGCATTTT. Looking up the rest from reference TRBV30 and TRBJ1-5 gives the full variable domain: SQTIHQWPATLVQPVGSPLSLECTVEGTSNPNLYWYRQAAGRGLQLLFYSVGIGQISSEVPQNLSASRPQDRQFILSSKKLLLSDSGFYLCAWGLQGSHQPQHFGDGTRLSIL.

The chain is built from TRBV12-1 and TRBJ2-5; the table assigns TRBD2, which was not confirmed against the DNA. TRBV12-1 counts as a pseudogene. This CDR3 has 14 residues. The CDR3 here is CASPGLAGGETQYF. DNA for the CDR3: TGTGCCAGCCCCGGACTAGCGGGAGGGGAGACCCAGTACTTC.

In DNA, the CDR3 is TGTGCCAGCAGCTTAGGGACAGGAGAGTACAATGAGCAGTTCTTC. It codes for CASSLGTGEYNEQFF. This chain connects TRBV7-6 to TRBJ2-1; 7 positions match TRBD1. V lost 1 base and J lost 4; bases outside the gene matches: 4. The germline V gene encodes CDR1 SGHVS and CDR2 FNYEAQ. This CDR3 is 15 amino acids long.

The chain has TRBV5-6 and TRBJ2-5; TRBD1 matches at 9 bases. V dropped 2 bases and J dropped 1; count of bases not matched to a gene: 6. This CDR3 spans 16 amino acids. Germline CDR1 is SGHDT and CDR2 is YYEEEE. In nucleotides, the CDR3 is TGTGCCAGCAGCTTCCGGGACAGGGCTAGCCAAGAGACCCAGTACTTC. This codes for CASSFRDRASQETQYF.

The J gene is TRBJ1-2, the V gene TRBV11-2; weak D call: TRBD1 (6 bases). CDR1 is SGHAT and CDR2 is FQNNGV in the germline V gene. The CDR3 runs 17 residues. V lost 2 bases and J lost 4, with 20 bases in between. The CDR3: CASSLIVSPQGSYGYTF. The CDR3 DNA follows: TGTGCCAGCAGCTTAATCGTCTCCCCTCAGGGGAGCTATGGCTACACCTTC.